This T cell receptor (beta chain) stems from a study of PD-1 blockade in classical Hodgkin lymphoma. Data came from immunoSEQ multiplex PCR; TCRdb stores just in-frame clones and leaves some out. This sample has 20,000 to 25,000 clones, with 60% to 80% found just once. The study's findings and limits: The study reported lower baseline TCR diversity in newly diagnosed patients than in healthy donors. TCR diversity rose significantly by C4D1 in CD4+ but not CD8+ cells. Complete responders' diversity at baseline resembled that of newly diagnosed patients. Undefined causes, possibly disease activity or prior therapy, underlie the repertoire differences.

A single count supports this clone. Its antigen is currently unknown. Time point indicated: cycle 4 day 1 (C4D1), after more than five weeks of nivolumab. Each and every patient relapsed after autologous stem cell transplantation, and patients got differing brentuximab vedotin exposure. The material was peripheral blood mononuclear cells (PBMCs), obtained before the fourth cycle of nivolumab. The TCR comes from a human donor with classical Hodgkin lymphoma.

The CDR3 nucleotides read TGTGCCAGCAGCTTAGGAGGGTACGGTGGCTACACCTTC. Protein product: CASSLGGYGGYTF. This chain uses TRBV7-2 with TRBJ1-2, with unresolved D. Germline CDR1 SGHTA, CDR2 FQGNSA. The CDR3 loop spans 13 amino acids. Trimming stripped 1 base from V and 7 bases from J, with 10 bases between.